Detailed here is one T cell receptor (beta chain). Its antigen is unknown. This sample is part of a study of shared clonotypes between healthy human individuals. Study background: Each donor's CD4 naive and CD4 memory cells filled three plates apiece, CD8 naive two, and CD8 memory one. General study results and limits: As a rule, naive subsets had a larger estimated richness than memory subsets. In a handful of donors, about 5% of naive CD4 clonotypes appeared in common.

Only in-frame clones appear in the TCRdb table, and some are missing; sequencing was by immunoSEQ multiplex PCR. Of more than 2 million clones detected, approximately 94% appear once; the ten largest clones hold roughly 1.1%. Naive CD8 isolation took CD45RO-negative cells positively selected for CCR7 and excluded terminally differentiated effector memory CD45RA+ cells. This sequence was found in a man between 18 and 29 years old in good health. Source material: naive CD8+ T cells sorted from blood.

CDR3 loop: CASSQLAGANYEQYF. In DNA, the CDR3 is TGCGCCAGCAGCCAACTAGCGGGAGCCAACTACGAGCAGTACTTC. V and J are TRBV4-3 and TRBJ2-7; 10 bases are a match to TRBD2. The germline V gene has CDR1 LGHNA and CDR2 YSLEER. The CDR3 totals 15 residues. Trimming removed 2 bases from V and 3 bases from J; junction bases left unmatched: 4.